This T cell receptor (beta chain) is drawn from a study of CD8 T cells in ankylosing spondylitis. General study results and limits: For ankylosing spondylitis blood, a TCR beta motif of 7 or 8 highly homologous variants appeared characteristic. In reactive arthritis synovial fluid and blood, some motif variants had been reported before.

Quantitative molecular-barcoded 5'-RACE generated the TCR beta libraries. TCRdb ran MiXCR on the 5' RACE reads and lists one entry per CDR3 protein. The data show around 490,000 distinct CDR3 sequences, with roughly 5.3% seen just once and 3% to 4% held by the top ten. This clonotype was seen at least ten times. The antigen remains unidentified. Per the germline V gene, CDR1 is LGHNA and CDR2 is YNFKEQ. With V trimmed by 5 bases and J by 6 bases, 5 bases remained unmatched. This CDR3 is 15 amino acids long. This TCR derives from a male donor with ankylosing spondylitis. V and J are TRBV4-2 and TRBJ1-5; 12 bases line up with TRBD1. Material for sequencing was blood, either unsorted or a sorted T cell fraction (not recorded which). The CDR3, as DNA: TGTGCCAGCAGCGGGGGACAGGGGGCCCCTCAGCCCCAGCATTTT. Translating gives CASSGGQGAPQPQHF.